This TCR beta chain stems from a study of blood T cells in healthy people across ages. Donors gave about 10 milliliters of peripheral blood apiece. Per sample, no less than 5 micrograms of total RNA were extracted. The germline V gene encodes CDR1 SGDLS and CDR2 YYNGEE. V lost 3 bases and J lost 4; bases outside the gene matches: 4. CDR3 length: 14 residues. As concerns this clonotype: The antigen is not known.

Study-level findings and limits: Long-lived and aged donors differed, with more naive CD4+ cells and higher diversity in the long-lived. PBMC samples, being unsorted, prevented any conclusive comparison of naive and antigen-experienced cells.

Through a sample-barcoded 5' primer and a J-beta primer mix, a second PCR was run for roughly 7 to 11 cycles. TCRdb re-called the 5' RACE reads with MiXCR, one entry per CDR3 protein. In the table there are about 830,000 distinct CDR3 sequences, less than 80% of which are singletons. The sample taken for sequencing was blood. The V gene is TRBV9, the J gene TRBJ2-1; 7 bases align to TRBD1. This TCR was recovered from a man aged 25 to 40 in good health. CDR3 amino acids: CASSAGQAYNEQFF. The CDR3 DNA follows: TGTGCCAGCAGCGCTGGACAGGCGTACAATGAGCAGTTCTTC.